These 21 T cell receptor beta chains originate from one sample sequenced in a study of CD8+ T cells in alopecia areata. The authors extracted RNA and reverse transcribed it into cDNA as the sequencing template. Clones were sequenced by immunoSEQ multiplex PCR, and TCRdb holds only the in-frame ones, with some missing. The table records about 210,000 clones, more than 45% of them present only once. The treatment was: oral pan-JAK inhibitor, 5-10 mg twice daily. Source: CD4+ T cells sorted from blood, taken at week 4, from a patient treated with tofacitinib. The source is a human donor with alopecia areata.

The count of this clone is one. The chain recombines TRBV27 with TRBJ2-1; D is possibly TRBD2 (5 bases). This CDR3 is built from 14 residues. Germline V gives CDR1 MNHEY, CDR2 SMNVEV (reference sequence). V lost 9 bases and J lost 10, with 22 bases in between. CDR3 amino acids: CASARGLPLQEQFF. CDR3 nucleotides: TGTGCCAGTGCCCGAGGACTCCCCCTTCAGGAGCAGTTCTTC.

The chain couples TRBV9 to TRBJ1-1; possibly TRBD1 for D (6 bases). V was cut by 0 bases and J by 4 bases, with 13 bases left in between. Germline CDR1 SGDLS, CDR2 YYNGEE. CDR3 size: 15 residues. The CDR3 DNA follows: TGTGCCAGCAGCGTAGCGCAGGGGTCGAGCACTGAAGCTTTCTTT. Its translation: CASSVAQGSSTEAFF. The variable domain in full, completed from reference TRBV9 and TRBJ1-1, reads DSGVTQTPKHLITATGQRVTLRCSPRSGDLSVYWYQQSLDQGLQFLIQYYNGEERAKGNILERFSAQQFPDLHSELNLSSLELGDSALYFCASSVAQGSSTEAFFGQGTRLTVV.

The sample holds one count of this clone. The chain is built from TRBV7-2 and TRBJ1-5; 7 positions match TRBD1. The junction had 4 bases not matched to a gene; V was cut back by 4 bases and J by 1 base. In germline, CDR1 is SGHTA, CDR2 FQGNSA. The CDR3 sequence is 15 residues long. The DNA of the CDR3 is TGTGCCAGCAGCTCTTGGACAGGAAGCAATCAGCCCCAGCATTTT. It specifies CASSSWTGSNQPQHF.

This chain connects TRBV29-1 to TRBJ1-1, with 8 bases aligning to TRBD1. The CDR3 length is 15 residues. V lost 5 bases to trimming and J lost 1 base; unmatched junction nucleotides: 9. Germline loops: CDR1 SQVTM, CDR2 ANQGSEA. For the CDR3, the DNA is TGCAGCGTTATGACAGGACAGGGCCCGAACACTGAAGCTTTCTTT. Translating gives CSVMTGQGPNTEAFF.

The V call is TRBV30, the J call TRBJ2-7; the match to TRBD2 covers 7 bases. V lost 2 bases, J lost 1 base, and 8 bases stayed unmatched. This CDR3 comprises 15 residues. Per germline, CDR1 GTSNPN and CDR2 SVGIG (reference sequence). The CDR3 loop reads CAWSFKIGGSYEQYF. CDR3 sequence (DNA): TGTGCCTGGAGTTTCAAGATCGGGGGGTCCTACGAGCAGTACTTC. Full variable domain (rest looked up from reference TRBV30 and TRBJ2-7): SQTIHQWPATLVQPVGSPLSLECTVEGTSNPNLYWYRQAAGRGLQLLFYSVGIGQISSEVPQNLSASRPQDRQFILSSKKLLLSDSGFYLCAWSFKIGGSYEQYFGPGTRLTVT.

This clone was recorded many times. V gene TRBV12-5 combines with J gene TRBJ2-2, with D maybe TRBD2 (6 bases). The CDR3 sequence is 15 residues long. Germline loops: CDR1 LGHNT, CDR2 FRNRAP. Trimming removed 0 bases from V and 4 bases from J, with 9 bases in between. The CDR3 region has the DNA TGTGCTAGTGGTTTGGTACAGACTAGCACCGGGGAGCTGTTTTTT. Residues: CASGLVQTSTGELFF. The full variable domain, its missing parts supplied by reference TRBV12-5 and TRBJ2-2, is DARVTQTPRHKVTEMGQEVTMRCQPILGHNTVFWYRQTMMQGLELLAYFRNRAPLDDSGMPKDRFSAEMPDATLATLKIQPSEPRDSAVYFCASGLVQTSTGELFFGEGSRLTVL.

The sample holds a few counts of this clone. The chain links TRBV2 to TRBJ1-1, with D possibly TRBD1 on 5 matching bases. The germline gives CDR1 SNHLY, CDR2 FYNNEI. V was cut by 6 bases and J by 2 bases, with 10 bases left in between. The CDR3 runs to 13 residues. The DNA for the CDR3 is TGTGCCAGCAGCGCCGACAGTAACACTGAAGCTTTCTTT. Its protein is CASSADSNTEAFF.

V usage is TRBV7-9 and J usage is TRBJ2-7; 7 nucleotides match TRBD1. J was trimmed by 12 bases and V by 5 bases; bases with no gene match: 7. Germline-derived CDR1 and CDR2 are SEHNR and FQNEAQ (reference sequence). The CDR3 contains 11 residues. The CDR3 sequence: CASSPDRRLYF. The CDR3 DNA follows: TGTGCCAGCAGCCCGGACAGGCGGCTGTACTTC. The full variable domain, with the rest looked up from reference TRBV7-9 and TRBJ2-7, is DTGVSQNPRHKITKRGQNVTFRCDPISEHNRLYWYRQTLGQGPEFLTYFQNEAQLEKSRLLSDRFSAERPKGSFSTLEIQRTEQGDSAMYLCASSPDRRLYFGPGTRLTVT.

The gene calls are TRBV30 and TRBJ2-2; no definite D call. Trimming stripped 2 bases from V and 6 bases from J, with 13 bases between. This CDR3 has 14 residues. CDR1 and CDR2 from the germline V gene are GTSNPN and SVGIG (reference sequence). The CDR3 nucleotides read TGTGCCTGGAGTATCAGGATCCCCGCCGGGGAGCTGTTTTTT. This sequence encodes CAWSIRIPAGELFF.

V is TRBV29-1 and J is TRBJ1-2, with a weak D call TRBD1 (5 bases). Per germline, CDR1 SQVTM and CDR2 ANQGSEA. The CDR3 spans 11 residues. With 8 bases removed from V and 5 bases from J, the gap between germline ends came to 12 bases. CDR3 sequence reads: CSSRWGYGYTF. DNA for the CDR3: TGCAGCTCCCGGTGGGGGTATGGCTACACCTTC.

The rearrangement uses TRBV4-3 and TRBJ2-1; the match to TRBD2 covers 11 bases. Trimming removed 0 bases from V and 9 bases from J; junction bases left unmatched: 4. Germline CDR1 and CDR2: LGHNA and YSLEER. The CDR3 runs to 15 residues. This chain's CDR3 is CASSQDMLAGGEQFF. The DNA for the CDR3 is TGCGCCAGCAGCCAAGATATGCTAGCGGGGGGTGAGCAGTTCTTC.

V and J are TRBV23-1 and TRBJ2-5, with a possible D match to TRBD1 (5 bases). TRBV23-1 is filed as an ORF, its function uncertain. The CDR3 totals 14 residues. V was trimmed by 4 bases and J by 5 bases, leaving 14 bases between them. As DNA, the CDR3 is TGCGCCAGCAGTCCTAGGGGTTGGAGTGAGACCCAGTACTTC. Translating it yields CASSPRGWSETQYF.

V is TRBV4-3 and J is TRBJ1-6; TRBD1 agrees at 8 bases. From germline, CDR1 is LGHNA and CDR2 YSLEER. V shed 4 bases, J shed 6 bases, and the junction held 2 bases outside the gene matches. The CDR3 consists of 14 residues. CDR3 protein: CASSPGQGNSPLHF. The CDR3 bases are TGCGCCAGCAGCCCCGGACAGGGTAATTCACCCCTCCACTTT.

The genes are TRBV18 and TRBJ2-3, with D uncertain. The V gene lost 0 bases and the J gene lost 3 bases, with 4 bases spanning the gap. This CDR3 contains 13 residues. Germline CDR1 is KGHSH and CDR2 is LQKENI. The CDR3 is CASSPPRTDTQYF. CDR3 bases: TGTGCCAGCTCACCACCTCGGACAGATACGCAGTATTTT.

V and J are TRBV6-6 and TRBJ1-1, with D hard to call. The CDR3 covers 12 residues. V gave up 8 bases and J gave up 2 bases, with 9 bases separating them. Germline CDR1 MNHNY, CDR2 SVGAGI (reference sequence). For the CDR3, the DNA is TGTGCCAGCTGCAAGAGAAACACTGAAGCTTTCTTT. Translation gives CASCKRNTEAFF.

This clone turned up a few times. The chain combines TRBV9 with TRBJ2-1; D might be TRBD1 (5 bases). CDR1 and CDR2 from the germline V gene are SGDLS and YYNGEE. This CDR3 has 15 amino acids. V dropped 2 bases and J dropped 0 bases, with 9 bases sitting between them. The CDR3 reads CASSVGDSSYNEQFF. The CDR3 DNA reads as TGTGCCAGCAGCGTTGGCGACAGCTCCTACAATGAGCAGTTCTTC.

In nucleotides, the CDR3 is TGTGCCAGCAGCCAAGGACAGACAGTCTATGGCTACACCTTC. Protein: CASSQGQTVYGYTF. This chain connects TRBV14 to TRBJ1-2, with D possibly TRBD1 on 5 matching bases. CDR3 length: 14 amino acids. Germline CDR1 and CDR2: SGHDN and FVKESK. With 1 base removed from V and 4 bases from J, the gap between germline ends came to 10 bases.

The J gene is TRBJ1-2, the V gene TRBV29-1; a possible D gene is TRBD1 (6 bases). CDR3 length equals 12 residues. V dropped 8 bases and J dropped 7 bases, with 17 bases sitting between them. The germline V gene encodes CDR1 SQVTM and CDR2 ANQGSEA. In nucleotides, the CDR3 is TGCAGCCTCGGACAGCCCTCAGGTGGCTACACCTTC. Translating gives CSLGQPSGGYTF.

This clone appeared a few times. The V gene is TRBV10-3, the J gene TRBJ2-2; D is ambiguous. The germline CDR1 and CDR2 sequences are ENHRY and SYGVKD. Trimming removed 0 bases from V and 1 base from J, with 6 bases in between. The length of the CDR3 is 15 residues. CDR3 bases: TGTGCCATCAGTGAGTCGTCTGGGAACACCGGGGAGCTGTTTTTT. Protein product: CAISESSGNTGELFF.

DNA for the CDR3: TGTGCCAGCAGCGATCGACCGGGCCCCGTGGAGACCCAGTACTTC. This gives the protein CASSDRPGPVETQYF. This sequence joins TRBV13 and TRBJ2-5; no definite D call. The germline V gene has CDR1 PRHDT and CDR2 FYEKMQ (reference sequence). Trimming shortened V by 5 bases and J by 5 bases, and 18 bases separated the two germline ends. This CDR3 spans 15 amino acids.

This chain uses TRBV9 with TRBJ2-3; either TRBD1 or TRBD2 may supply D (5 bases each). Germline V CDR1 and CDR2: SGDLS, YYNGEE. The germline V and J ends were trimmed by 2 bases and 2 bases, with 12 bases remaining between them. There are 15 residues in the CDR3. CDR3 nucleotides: TGTGCCAGCAGCGTGCGTCGGGGCTCCACAGATACGCAGTATTTT. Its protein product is CASSVRRGSTDTQYF.